What follows are 29 T cell receptor beta chains derived from one specimen sequenced in a study of blood T cell repertoires in COVID-19. Assay: immunoSEQ multiplex PCR; the TCRdb copy retains only in-frame clones and omits some. The sample holds roughly 170,000 clones, around 80% seen once. Input material: PBMCs or T cells enriched from blood (not recorded which). All receptors come from a woman in her forties or fifties in a cohort exposed to, infected with or recovered from COVID-19 (not recorded which).

Note on this clone: The sample contains more than one DNA sequence encoding this CDR3. The chain has TRBV5-1 and TRBJ1-3, with TRBD1 identical over 9 bases. V lost 2 bases, J lost 4 bases, and 7 bases stayed unmatched. Germline V gives CDR1 SGHRS, CDR2 YFSETQ. The CDR3 is 16 residues long. The CDR3 DNA reads as TGCGCCAGCAGCTTAGCTGGGACAGGGTACGGAAACACCATATATTTT. Its protein product is CASSLAGTGYGNTIYF. Full variable domain (remainder filled in from reference TRBV5-1 and TRBJ1-3): KAGVTQTPRYLIKTRGQQVTLSCSPISGHRSVSWYQQTPGQGLQFLFEYFSETQRNKGNFPGRFSGRQFSNSRSEMNVSTLELGDSALYLCASSLAGTGYGNTIYFGEGSWLTVV.

The chain has TRBV27 and TRBJ1-1, with TRBD1 matching 7 bases. This CDR3 has 13 residues. CDR1 is MNHEY and CDR2 is SMNVEV in the germline V gene (reference sequence). After removal of 5 bases from V and 1 base from J, the junction contained 1 base not matched to a gene. The CDR3 DNA reads as TGTGCCAGCAGTCGACAGGGGAACACTGAAGCTTTCTTT. Its translation is CASSRQGNTEAFF.

This clone was detected once. The rearrangement uses TRBV2 and TRBJ2-6; D call uncertain. Between the trimmed V and J ends, which lost 2 bases and 2 bases, there was a span of 10 bases. Germline values: CDR1 SNHLY, CDR2 FYNNEI. This CDR3 has 16 amino acids. This CDR3 is CASSEIEDAGANVLTF. CDR3 sequence (DNA): TGTGCCAGCAGTGAAATCGAGGATGCTGGGGCCAACGTCCTGACTTTC. Filled out from reference TRBV2 and TRBJ2-6, the complete variable domain reads EPEVTQTPSHQVTQMGQEVILRCVPISNHLYFYWYRQILGQKVEFLVSFYNNEISEKSEIFDDQFSVERPDGSNFTLKIRSTKLEDSAMYFCASSEIEDAGANVLTFGAGSRLTVL.

CDR3 sequence: CASSQGGRDGEKLFF. For the CDR3, the DNA is TGCGCCAGCAGCCAAGGGGGCAGGGATGGGGAAAAACTGTTTTTT. This chain uses TRBV4-3 with TRBJ1-4, with a tentative D call TRBD1 (5 bases). V lost 1 base and J 8 bases, leaving 14 bases between the germline ends. CDR3 size: 15 residues. CDR1 LGHNA and CDR2 YSLEER come from the germline V gene.

The CDR3 DNA sequence: TGTGCCAGCAGTTCGGACAGGCCTAATCAGCCCCAGCATTTT. Its protein product is CASSSDRPNQPQHF. The rearrangement joins TRBV28 to TRBJ1-5; 7 nucleotides align to TRBD1. There are 14 residues in the CDR3. With V trimmed by 4 bases and J by 4 bases, 4 bases remained unmatched. CDR1 and CDR2 (germline): MDHEN, SYDVKM.

DNA for the CDR3: TGTGCCTGGGCCCAACTAGGGAAAATCAGGGGCTACGGCTACACCTTC. It encodes CAWAQLGKIRGYGYTF. The chain uses TRBV30 and TRBJ1-2; weak D call: TRBD1 (6 bases). Germline V lookup: CDR1 GTSNPN, CDR2 SVGIG (reference sequence). The V gene lost 5 bases and the J gene lost 8 bases, with 27 bases spanning the gap. The CDR3 is 16 residues long.

This chain links TRBV19 with TRBJ2-2; weak D call: TRBD1 (6 bases). Between the trimmed V and J ends, which lost 0 bases and 5 bases, there was a span of 19 bases. CDR1 LNHDA and CDR2 SQIVND come from the germline V gene (reference sequence). The CDR3 has 18 residues. The CDR3 DNA follows: TGTGCCAGTAGTATAGACCGACAGGCGGGTCCTCTTACCGGGGAGCTGTTTTTT. Translation: CASSIDRQAGPLTGELFF.

The gene calls are TRBV5-1 and TRBJ2-5; 11 nucleotides match TRBD2. Germline CDR1 reads SGHRS; CDR2 reads YFSETQ. The CDR3 runs to 15 residues. With 4 bases clipped from V and 6 bases from J, the junction kept 8 bases outside the gene matches. The CDR3 sequence: CASSEGTSGIQTQYF. CDR3 DNA sequence: TGCGCCAGCAGCGAAGGGACTAGCGGTATCCAGACCCAGTACTTC.

The J gene is TRBJ2-1, the V gene TRBV18, with 8 bases lining up with TRBD1. The germline CDR1 and CDR2 sequences are KGHSH and LQKENI. This CDR3 spans 14 amino acids. Trimming cost V 9 bases and J 8 bases; bases outside gene matches: 12. This chain's CDR3 is CASLMRTGSDEQFF. CDR3 sequence (DNA): TGTGCCAGTCTGATGAGGACAGGGAGCGATGAGCAGTTCTTC.

V and J are TRBV9 and TRBJ2-7; D might be TRBD2 (6 bases). Trimming cost V 0 bases and J 4 bases, with 17 bases left between them. This CDR3 spans 16 amino acids. Looked up from germline, CDR1 is SGDLS and CDR2 is YYNGEE. The CDR3 spells CASSVAGTYPLYEQYF. The CDR3 nucleotides are TGTGCCAGCAGCGTAGCTGGGACTTACCCTTTGTACGAGCAGTACTTC.

The chain links TRBV11-2 to TRBJ2-2; TRBD1 matches at 8 bases. V gave up 0 bases and J gave up 5 bases; unmatched junction bases: 5. Per the germline V gene, CDR1 is SGHAT and CDR2 is FQNNGV. The CDR3 has 16 residues. The DNA for the CDR3 is TGTGCCAGCAGCTTAGATTGGACAGGGACGACCGGGGAGCTGTTTTTT. It yields the protein CASSLDWTGTTGELFF. Using reference TRBV11-2 and TRBJ2-2 for the parts outside the CDR3, the full variable domain is EAGVAQSPRYKIIEKRQSVAFWCNPISGHATLYWYQQILGQGPKLLIQFQNNGVVDDSQLPKDRFSAERLKGVDSTLKIQPAKLEDSAVYLCASSLDWTGTTGELFFGEGSRLTVL.

The chain uses TRBV16 and TRBJ2-3, with TRBD2 as a possible D gene (6 bases). V was trimmed by 1 base and J by 1 base, leaving 18 bases between them. This CDR3 has 18 residues. Per germline, CDR1 KGHSY and CDR2 FQNENV. This CDR3 is CASSQFPPRGGGTDTQYF. The DNA for the CDR3 is TGTGCCAGCAGCCAATTCCCCCCCCGAGGAGGGGGCACAGATACGCAGTATTTT.

The chain couples TRBV6-1 to TRBJ2-7; 9 bases are shared with TRBD2. There are 19 residues in the CDR3. V was pared by 1 base and J by 0 bases, with 13 bases of the junction left unmatched. Looked up from germline, CDR1 is MNHNS and CDR2 is SASEGT. The CDR3 region has the DNA TGTGCCAGCAGTGAAGGACGGGCGGGAGGGAGGATAAGCTCCTACGAGCAGTACTTC. It codes for CASSEGRAGGRISSYEQYF.

The rearrangement uses TRBV6-1 and TRBJ1-5; TRBD1 matches at 7 bases. The junction had 4 bases not matched to a gene; V was cut back by 3 bases and J by 5 bases. This CDR3 spans 14 amino acids. The germline V gene has CDR1 MNHNS and CDR2 SASEGT. The CDR3 sequence is CASSERQGDQPQHF. In nucleotides, the CDR3 is TGTGCCAGCAGTGAGCGGCAGGGGGATCAGCCCCAGCATTTT.

The chain couples TRBV5-1 to TRBJ2-3; D call uncertain. Germline lookup yields CDR1 SGHRS and CDR2 YFSETQ. V lost 3 bases and J 0 bases, leaving 8 bases between the germline ends. CDR3 size: 14 residues. In DNA, the CDR3 is TGCGCCAGCAGCTCCTTACTTAGCACAGATACGCAGTATTTT. Protein sequence: CASSSLLSTDTQYF. Full variable domain (missing parts from reference TRBV5-1 and TRBJ2-3): KAGVTQTPRYLIKTRGQQVTLSCSPISGHRSVSWYQQTPGQGLQFLFEYFSETQRNKGNFPGRFSGRQFSNSRSEMNVSTLELGDSALYLCASSSLLSTDTQYFGPGTRLTVL.

To note about this clone: Distinct nucleotide sequences in the sample also encode this CDR3. The genes are TRBV27 and TRBJ1-6; D gene unclear. The CDR3 extends over 15 amino acids. V was trimmed by 3 bases and J by 0 bases, leaving 6 bases between them. The germline V gene has CDR1 MNHEY and CDR2 SMNVEV (reference sequence). CDR3: CASSFGSSYNSPLHF. CDR3 DNA: TGTGCCAGCAGTTTTGGGAGCTCCTATAATTCACCCCTCCACTTT.

The V call is TRBV7-8, the J call TRBJ2-4; 9 bases map to TRBD1. Per the germline V gene, CDR1 is SGHVS and CDR2 is FQNEAQ. The CDR3 runs to 17 residues. V was pared by 4 bases and J by 8 bases, with 15 bases of the junction left unmatched. The CDR3 sequence: CASSSNRGRALVDIQYF. The CDR3 coding sequence is TGTGCCAGCAGCTCCAACAGGGGGCGCGCTCTGGTGGACATTCAGTACTTC.

This clone was observed a handful of times. This chain uses TRBV29-1 with TRBJ1-2; tentatively, D is TRBD1 (5 bases). CDR3 length: 12 amino acids. V was pared by 8 bases and J by 6 bases, with 16 bases between. CDR1 is SQVTM, CDR2 ANQGSEA, per germline. CDR3 sequence reads: CSKFDSTNGYTF. CDR3 nucleotides: TGCAGCAAATTCGACAGTACCAATGGCTACACCTTC.

The chain couples TRBV18 to TRBJ2-7, with D possibly TRBD1 on 6 matching bases. Looked up from germline, CDR1 is KGHSH and CDR2 is LQKENI. The V and J ends lost 3 bases and 2 bases respectively, with 11 bases between them. The CDR3 length is 14 residues. For the CDR3, the DNA is TGTGCCAGCTCACCTGGGACAACTACCTACGAGCAGTACTTC. Translating it yields CASSPGTTTYEQYF.

V is TRBV28 and J is TRBJ1-1; tentatively, D is TRBD1 (6 bases). The V end was cut by 5 bases, the J end by 1 base, with 23 bases between. The CDR3 has 18 residues. Germline V gives CDR1 MDHEN, CDR2 SYDVKM. The CDR3 is CASSPPRGQYIGNTEAFF. The CDR3 DNA reads as TGTGCCAGCAGTCCCCCCCGCGGACAGTATATCGGGAACACTGAAGCTTTCTTT.

The chain joins TRBV5-4 to TRBJ1-2; 7 nucleotides match TRBD1. V was pared by 4 bases and J by 2 bases, with 8 bases of the junction left unmatched. The CDR3 consists of 15 residues. Germline CDR1 is SGHNT and CDR2 is YYREEE (reference sequence). Here the CDR3 DNA reads TGTGCCAGCAGCCGTACCTCGACAGGGAACTATGGCTACACCTTC. Translated, it gives CASSRTSTGNYGYTF. The complete variable domain, with remaining parts taken from reference TRBV5-4 and TRBJ1-2, reads ETGVTQSPTHLIKTRGQQVTLRCSSQSGHNTVSWYQQALGQGPQFIFQYYREEENGRGNFPPRFSGLQFPNYSSELNVNALELDDSALYLCASSRTSTGNYGYTFGSGTRLTVV.

Concerning this clone: An end of the junction does not agree with germline; a read error may underlie this. The chain carries TRBV7-3 and TRBJ1-1; TRBD1 is a possible D gene (5 bases). There are 15 residues in the CDR3. CDR1 and CDR2 (germline): SGHTA, FQGTGA. Written as DNA, the CDR3 is TGCGCCAGCAGCCCTGCGGGGGGGGACGGCACTGAAGCTTTCTTT. This sequence encodes CASSPAGGDGTEAFF.

The chain links TRBV11-2 to TRBJ2-7; D gene uncertain. Germline V gene sequence: CDR1 SGHAT, CDR2 FQNNGV. The CDR3 contains 11 residues. The V gene lost 2 bases and the J gene lost 5 bases, with 4 bases spanning the gap. The CDR3 reads CASSLTDEQYF. The CDR3 DNA is TGTGCCAGCAGCTTAACGGACGAGCAGTACTTC.

The J gene is TRBJ1-2, the V gene TRBV4-1; no reliable D call. Germline CDR1 MGHRA, CDR2 YSYEKL. Trimming shortened V by 4 bases and J by 0 bases, and 9 bases separated the two germline ends. This CDR3 region has 14 residues. CDR3 amino acids: CASSLSGTNYGYTF. CDR3 nucleotides: TGCGCCAGCAGCCTATCGGGGACTAACTATGGCTACACCTTC.

Only one count was recorded for this clone. The chain employs TRBV5-6 and TRBJ1-1; 7 bases are shared with TRBD1. After removal of 0 bases from V and 11 bases from J, the junction contained 10 bases not matched to a gene. In germline, CDR1 is SGHDT, CDR2 YYEEEE. This CDR3 is built from 14 residues. The CDR3 reads CASSLGQGRSEAFF. In DNA, the CDR3 is TGTGCCAGCAGCTTGGGACAGGGCCGAAGCGAGGCTTTCTTT.

This clone was counted between two and nine times. J is TRBJ1-1 and V is TRBV2; D remains unclear. Trimming stripped 7 bases from V and 9 bases from J, with 12 bases between. Germline V gene lookup returns CDR1 SNHLY and CDR2 FYNNEI. The CDR3 is made up of 11 amino acids. DNA for the CDR3: TGTGCCAGCAAGGCCGAGACTAAAGCTTTCTTT. Translated: CASKAETKAFF. Full variable domain (outside the CDR3, taken from reference TRBV2 and TRBJ1-1): EPEVTQTPSHQVTQMGQEVILRCVPISNHLYFYWYRQILGQKVEFLVSFYNNEISEKSEIFDDQFSVERPDGSNFTLKIRSTKLEDSAMYFCASKAETKAFFGQGTRLTVV.

The rearrangement uses TRBV4-2 and TRBJ1-4; 10 bases line up with TRBD1. Germline V lookup: CDR1 LGHNA, CDR2 YNFKEQ. CDR3 length: 18 residues. Unmatched junction bases numbered 4, after V lost 0 bases and J lost 0 bases. The CDR3: CASSQEGQGRTTNEKLFF. For the CDR3, the DNA is TGTGCCAGCAGCCAAGAGGGACAGGGGAGAACAACTAATGAAAAACTGTTTTTT.

The chain couples TRBV4-2 to TRBJ2-5; 8 bases fit TRBD2. V trimming: 3 bases; J trimming: 1 base; junction bases outside the gene matches: 10. From germline, CDR1 is LGHNA and CDR2 YNFKEQ. The CDR3 has 17 residues. The CDR3 DNA follows: TGTGCCAGCAGCCAGGGAAGCAGCGGGAGCAGCCAAGAGACCCAGTACTTC. Encoded protein: CASSQGSSGSSQETQYF.

V gene TRBV2 combines with J gene TRBJ2-1; D is unresolved. The germline V and J ends were trimmed by 3 bases and 2 bases, with 8 bases remaining between them. CDR1 and CDR2 (germline): SNHLY, FYNNEI. The CDR3 extends over 14 amino acids. In DNA, the CDR3 is TGTGCCAGCAGTGATAGAATGACCTACAATGAGCAGTTCTTC. Protein product: CASSDRMTYNEQFF.